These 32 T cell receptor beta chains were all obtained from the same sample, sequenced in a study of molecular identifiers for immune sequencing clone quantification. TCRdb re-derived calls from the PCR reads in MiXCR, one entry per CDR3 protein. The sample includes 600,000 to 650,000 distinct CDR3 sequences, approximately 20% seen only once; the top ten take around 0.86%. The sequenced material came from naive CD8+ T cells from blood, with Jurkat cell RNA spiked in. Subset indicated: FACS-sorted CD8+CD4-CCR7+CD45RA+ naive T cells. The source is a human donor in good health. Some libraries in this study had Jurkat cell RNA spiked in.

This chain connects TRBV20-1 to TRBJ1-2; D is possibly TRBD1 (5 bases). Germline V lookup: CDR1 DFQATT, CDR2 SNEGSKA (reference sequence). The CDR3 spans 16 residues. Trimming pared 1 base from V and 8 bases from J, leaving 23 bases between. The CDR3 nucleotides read TGCAGTGCTAGAGTTCCGGTAACAGGTCCCCATAGGGGCTACACCTTC. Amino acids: CSARVPVTGPHRGYTF.

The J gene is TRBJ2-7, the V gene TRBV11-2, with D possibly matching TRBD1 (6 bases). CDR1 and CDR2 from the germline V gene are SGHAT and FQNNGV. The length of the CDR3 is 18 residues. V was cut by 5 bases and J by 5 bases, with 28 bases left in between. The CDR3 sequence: CASSPQLLDRLPPHEQYF. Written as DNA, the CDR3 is TGTGCCAGCAGCCCCCAGCTCTTAGACAGGCTTCCCCCCCACGAGCAGTACTTC.

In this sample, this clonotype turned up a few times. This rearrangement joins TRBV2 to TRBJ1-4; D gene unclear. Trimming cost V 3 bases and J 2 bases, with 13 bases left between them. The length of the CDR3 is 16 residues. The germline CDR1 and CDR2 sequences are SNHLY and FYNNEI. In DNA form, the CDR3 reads TGTGCCAGCAGTGACTCCGACGGGTTGACTAATGAAAAACTGTTTTTT. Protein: CASSDSDGLTNEKLFF.

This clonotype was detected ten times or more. The CDR3 reads CASSLPRYEQYF. DNA for the CDR3: TGTGCCAGCAGTTTACCCAGATACGAGCAGTACTTC. The chain carries TRBV28 and TRBJ2-7; D uncertain. V was trimmed by 2 bases and J by 4 bases, leaving 6 bases between them. The CDR3 is 12 amino acids. In germline, CDR1 is MDHEN, CDR2 SYDVKM.

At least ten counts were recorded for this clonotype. Here the CDR3 reads CASSLEMVSGYYYGYTF. The CDR3 DNA reads as TGTGCCAGCAGCTTAGAGATGGTTTCGGGATACTATTATGGCTACACCTTC. The chain couples TRBV7-9 to TRBJ1-2; D unclear. V gave up 1 base and J gave up 5 bases, with 20 bases separating them. Germline V gene data show CDR1 as SEHNR and CDR2 as FQNEAQ (reference sequence). This CDR3 contains 17 residues.

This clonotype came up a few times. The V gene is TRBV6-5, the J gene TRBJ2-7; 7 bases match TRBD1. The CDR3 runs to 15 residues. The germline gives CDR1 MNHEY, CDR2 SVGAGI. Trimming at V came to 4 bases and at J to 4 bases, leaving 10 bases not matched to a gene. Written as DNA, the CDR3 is TGTGCCAGCAGTTCTTTACAGGGGCCAAAGTACGAGCAGTACTTC. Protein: CASSSLQGPKYEQYF.

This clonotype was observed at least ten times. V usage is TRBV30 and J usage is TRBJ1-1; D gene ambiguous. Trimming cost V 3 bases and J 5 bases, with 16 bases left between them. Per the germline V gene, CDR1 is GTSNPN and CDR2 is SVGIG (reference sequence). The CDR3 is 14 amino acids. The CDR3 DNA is TGTGCCTGGAGCGAAGCACTCGCGGGGACTGAAGCTTTCTTT. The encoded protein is CAWSEALAGTEAFF. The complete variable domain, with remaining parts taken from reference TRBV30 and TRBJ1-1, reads SQTIHQWPATLVQPVGSPLSLECTVEGTSNPNLYWYRQAAGRGLQLLFYSVGIGQISSEVPQNLSASRPQDRQFILSSKKLLLSDSGFYLCAWSEALAGTEAFFGQGTRLTVV.

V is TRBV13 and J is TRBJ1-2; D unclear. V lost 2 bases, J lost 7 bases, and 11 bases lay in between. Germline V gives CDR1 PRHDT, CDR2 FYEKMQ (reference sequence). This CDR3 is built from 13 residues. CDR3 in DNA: TGTGCCAGCAGCTTACCGAGTGCTAGTGGCTACACCTTC. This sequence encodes CASSLPSASGYTF.

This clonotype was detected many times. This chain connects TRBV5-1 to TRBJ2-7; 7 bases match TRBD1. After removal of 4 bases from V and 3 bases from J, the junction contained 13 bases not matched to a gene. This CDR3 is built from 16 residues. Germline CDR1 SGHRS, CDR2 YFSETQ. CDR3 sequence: CASSGWSGDSSYEQYF. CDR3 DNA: TGCGCCAGCAGCGGCTGGAGTGGGGACAGCAGCTACGAGCAGTACTTC.

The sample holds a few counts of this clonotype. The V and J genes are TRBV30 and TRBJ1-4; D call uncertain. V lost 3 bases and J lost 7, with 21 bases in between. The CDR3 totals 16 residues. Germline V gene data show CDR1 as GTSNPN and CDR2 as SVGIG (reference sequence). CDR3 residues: CAWRGVLGWEGEKLFF. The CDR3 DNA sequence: TGTGCCTGGAGAGGCGTATTAGGATGGGAAGGTGAAAAACTGTTTTTT.

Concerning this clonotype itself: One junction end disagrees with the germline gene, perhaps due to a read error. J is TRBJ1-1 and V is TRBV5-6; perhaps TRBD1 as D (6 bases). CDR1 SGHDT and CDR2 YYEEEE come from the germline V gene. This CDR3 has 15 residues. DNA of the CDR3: TGTGCCAGCAGCTTGGACGGGGGCGGCGACACTGAAGCTTCCTTT. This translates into CASSLDGGGDTEASF.

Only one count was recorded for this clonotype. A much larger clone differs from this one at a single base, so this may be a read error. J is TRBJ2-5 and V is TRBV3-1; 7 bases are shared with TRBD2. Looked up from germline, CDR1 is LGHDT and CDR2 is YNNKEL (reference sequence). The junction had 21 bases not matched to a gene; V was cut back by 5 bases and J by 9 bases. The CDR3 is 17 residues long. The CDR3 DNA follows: TGTGCCAGCAGCTCGGAGACCCTAGCGGACATATCGGGGGCCCAGTACTTC. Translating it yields CASSSETLADISGAQYF.

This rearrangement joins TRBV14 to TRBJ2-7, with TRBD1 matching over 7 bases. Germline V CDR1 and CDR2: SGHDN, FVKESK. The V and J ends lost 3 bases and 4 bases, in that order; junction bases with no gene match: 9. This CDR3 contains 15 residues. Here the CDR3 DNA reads TGTGCCAGCAGCCAGCGACAAGGGGGCTTTTACGAGCAGTACTTC. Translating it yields CASSQRQGGFYEQYF.

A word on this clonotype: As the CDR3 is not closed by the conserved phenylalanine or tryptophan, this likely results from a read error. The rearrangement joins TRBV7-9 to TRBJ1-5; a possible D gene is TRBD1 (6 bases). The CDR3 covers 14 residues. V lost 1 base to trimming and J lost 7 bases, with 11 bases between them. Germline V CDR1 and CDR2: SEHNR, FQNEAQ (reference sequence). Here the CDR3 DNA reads TGTGCCAGCAGCTTAGGTCAGGGGTTACAGCCCCAGCATTCT. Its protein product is CASSLGQGLQPQHS.

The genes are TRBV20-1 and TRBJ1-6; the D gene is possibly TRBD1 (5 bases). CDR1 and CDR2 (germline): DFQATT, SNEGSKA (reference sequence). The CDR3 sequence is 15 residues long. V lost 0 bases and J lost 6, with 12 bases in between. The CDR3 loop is CSARDRVSSNSPLHF. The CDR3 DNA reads TGCAGTGCTAGAGACAGGGTCAGCAGTAATTCACCCCTCCACTTT.

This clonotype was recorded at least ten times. The CDR3 region is CASSFSSGELFF. In nucleotides, the CDR3 is TGTGCCAGCAGCTTTTCTTCGGGGGAGCTGTTTTTT. The chain combines TRBV5-6 with TRBJ2-2, with unresolved D. There are 12 residues in the CDR3. Between the trimmed V and J ends, which lost 2 bases and 8 bases, there was a span of 7 bases. Germline V gives CDR1 SGHDT, CDR2 YYEEEE.

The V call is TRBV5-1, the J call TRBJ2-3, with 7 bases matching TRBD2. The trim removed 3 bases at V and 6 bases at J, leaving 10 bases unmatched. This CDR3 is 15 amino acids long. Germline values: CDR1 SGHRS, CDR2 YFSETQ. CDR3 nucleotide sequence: TGCGCCAGCAGCTATACGGGAGGAGGGGCCGATACGCAGTATTTT. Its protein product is CASSYTGGGADTQYF.

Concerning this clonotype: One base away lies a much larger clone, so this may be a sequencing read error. CDR3 region: CSAKLTGWRVQGGQDEPQHF. CDR3 nucleotides: TGCAGTGCGAAATTGACAGGGTGGAGAGTACAGGGGGGACAAGATGAGCCCCAGCATTTT. The chain has TRBV20-1 and TRBJ1-5; 8 nucleotides align to TRBD1. This CDR3 is built from 20 residues. CDR1 and CDR2 from the germline V gene are DFQATT and SNEGSKA (reference sequence). J lost 8 bases, V lost 6 bases, and 30 bases had no gene match.

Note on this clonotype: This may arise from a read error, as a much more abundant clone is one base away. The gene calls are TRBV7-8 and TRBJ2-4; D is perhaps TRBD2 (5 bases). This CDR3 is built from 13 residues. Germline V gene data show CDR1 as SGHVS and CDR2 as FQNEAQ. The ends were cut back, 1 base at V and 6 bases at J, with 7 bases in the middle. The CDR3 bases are TGTGCCAGCAGCTTAGATGGGAGAAACATTCAGTACTTC. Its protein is CASSLDGRNIQYF.

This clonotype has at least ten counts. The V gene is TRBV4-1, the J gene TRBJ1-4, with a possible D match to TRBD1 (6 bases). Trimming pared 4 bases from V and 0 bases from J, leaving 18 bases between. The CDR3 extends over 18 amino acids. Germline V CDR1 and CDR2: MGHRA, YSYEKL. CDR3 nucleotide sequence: TGCGCCAGCAGCCTAACGCCGGGACACCTCGCAACTAATGAAAAACTGTTTTTT. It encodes CASSLTPGHLATNEKLFF.

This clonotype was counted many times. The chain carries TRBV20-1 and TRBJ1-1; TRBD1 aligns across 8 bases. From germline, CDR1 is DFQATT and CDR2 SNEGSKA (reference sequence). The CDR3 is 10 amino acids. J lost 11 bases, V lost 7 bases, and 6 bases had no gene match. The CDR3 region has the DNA TGCAGTGTACCAGGGGGCACTGCTTTCTTT. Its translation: CSVPGGTAFF.

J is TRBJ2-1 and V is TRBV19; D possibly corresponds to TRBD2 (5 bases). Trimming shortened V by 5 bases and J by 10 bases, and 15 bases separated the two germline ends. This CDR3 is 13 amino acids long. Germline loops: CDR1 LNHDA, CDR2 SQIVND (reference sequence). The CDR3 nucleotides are TGTGCCAGTAGTCCCGCCGGGATCTGGGAGCAGTTCTTC. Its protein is CASSPAGIWEQFF.

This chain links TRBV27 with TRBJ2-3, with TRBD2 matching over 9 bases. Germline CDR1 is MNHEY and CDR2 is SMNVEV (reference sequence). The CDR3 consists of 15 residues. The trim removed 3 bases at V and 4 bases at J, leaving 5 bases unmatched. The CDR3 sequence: CASSFLAGEPDTQYF. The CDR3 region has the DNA TGTGCCAGCAGTTTTTTAGCGGGGGAGCCAGATACGCAGTATTTT.

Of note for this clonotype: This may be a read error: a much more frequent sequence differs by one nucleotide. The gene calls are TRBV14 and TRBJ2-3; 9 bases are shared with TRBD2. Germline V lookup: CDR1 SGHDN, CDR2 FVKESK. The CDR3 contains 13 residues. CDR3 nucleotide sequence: TGTGCCACGGGGACTAGCACGCTAGATCCGCAGTATTTT. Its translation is CATGTSTLDPQYF.

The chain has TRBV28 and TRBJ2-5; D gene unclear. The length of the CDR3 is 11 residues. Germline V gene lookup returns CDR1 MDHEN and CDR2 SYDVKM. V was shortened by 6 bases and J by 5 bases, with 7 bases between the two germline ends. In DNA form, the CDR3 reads TGTGCCAGCAGGAATTGGGAGACCCAGTACTTC. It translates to CASRNWETQYF.

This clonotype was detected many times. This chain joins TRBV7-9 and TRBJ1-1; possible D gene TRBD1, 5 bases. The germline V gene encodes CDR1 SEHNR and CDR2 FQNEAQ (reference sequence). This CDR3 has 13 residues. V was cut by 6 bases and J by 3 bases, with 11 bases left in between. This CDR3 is CASRNGGYTEAFF. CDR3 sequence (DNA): TGTGCCAGCAGAAATGGGGGATACACTGAAGCTTTCTTT.

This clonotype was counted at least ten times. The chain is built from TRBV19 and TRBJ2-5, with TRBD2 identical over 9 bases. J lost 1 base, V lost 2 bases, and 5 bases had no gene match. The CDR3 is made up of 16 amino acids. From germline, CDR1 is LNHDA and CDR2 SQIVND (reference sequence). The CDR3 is CASSISGGRGQETQYF. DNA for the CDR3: TGTGCCAGTAGTATATCTGGCGGGAGGGGCCAAGAGACCCAGTACTTC.

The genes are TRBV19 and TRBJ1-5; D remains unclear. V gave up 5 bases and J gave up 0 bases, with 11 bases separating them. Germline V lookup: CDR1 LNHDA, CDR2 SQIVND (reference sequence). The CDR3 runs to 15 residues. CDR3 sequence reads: CASSSGGYSNQPQHF. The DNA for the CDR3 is TGTGCCAGTAGTTCCGGTGGTTATAGCAATCAGCCCCAGCATTTT.

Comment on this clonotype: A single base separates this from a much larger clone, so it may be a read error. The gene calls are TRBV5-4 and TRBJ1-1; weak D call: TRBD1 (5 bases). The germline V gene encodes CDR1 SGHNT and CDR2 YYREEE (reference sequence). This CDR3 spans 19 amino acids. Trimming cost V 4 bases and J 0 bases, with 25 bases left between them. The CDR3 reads CASSPYLELPGGVNTEAFF. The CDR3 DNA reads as TGTGCCAGCAGCCCCTATTTGGAGCTTCCGGGAGGGGTGAACACTGAAGCTTTCTTT.

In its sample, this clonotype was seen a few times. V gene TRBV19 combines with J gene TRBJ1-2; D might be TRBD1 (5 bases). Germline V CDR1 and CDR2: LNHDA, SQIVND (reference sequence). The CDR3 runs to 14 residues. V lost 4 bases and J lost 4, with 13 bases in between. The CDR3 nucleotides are TGTGCCAGTAGTACCCAGGGAGTGGTCTATGGCTACACCTTC. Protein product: CASSTQGVVYGYTF.

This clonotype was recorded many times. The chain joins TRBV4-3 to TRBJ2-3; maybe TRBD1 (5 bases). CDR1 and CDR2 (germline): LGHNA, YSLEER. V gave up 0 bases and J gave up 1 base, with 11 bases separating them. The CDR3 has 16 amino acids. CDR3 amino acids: CASSQDRARGTDTQYF. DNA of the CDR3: TGCGCCAGCAGCCAAGACAGGGCCCGGGGCACAGATACGCAGTATTTT.

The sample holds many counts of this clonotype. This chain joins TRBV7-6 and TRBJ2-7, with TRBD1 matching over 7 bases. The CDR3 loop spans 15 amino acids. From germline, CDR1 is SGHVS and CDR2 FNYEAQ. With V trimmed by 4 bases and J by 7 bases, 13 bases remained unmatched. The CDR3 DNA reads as TGTGCCAGCAGCTACGCACCAGCCTCAGGGGGAGAGCAGTACTTC. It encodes CASSYAPASGGEQYF.